The next 13 T cell receptor beta chains were all read from a single sample in a study of technical replicates of blood from several donors. The repertoire was sequenced with immunoSEQ multiplex PCR; TCRdb's copy has only in-frame clones and lacks some. The sample yields 80,000 or so clones, approximately 80% seen once. Sequencing was carried out using PBMCs. The source is a human donor in good health. Some clones in this sample may be carry-over from other donors' samples.

The V gene is TRBV29-1, the J gene TRBJ1-6; D is uncertain. Germline CDR1 reads SQVTM; CDR2 reads ANQGSEA. The V and J ends lost 5 bases and 9 bases respectively, with 14 bases between them. The CDR3 length is 13 residues. This CDR3 reads CSVLVRSGSPLHF. CDR3 nucleotides: TGCAGCGTTCTCGTCAGGTCCGGTTCACCCCTCCACTTT.

The rearrangement uses TRBV29-1 and TRBJ1-3; tentative D call: TRBD1 (5 bases). CDR1 and CDR2 from the germline V gene are SQVTM and ANQGSEA. CDR3 size: 14 residues. Trimming took off 4 bases at V and 2 bases at J, with 12 bases between the two ends. For the CDR3, the DNA is TGCAGCGTTGTTCCGGGGGGGGCTGGAAACACCATATATTTT. This gives the protein CSVVPGGAGNTIYF.

The chain links TRBV4-3 to TRBJ2-7; maybe TRBD1 (5 bases). The V and J ends lost 1 base and 3 bases respectively, with 13 bases between them. The CDR3 runs 15 residues. The germline V gene has CDR1 LGHNA and CDR2 YSLEER. The CDR3 nucleotides read TGCGCCAGCAGCCAAGTTTGCAGGGTCGACTACGAGCAGTACTTC. Protein product: CASSQVCRVDYEQYF.

The rearrangement joins TRBV15 to TRBJ1-2; 7 bases fit TRBD1. The CDR3 is 14 amino acids. V shed 0 bases, J shed 4 bases, and the junction held 2 bases outside the gene matches. Per germline, CDR1 LNHNV and CDR2 YYDKDF (reference sequence). CDR3 sequence (DNA): TGTGCCACCAGCAGAGAGACAGGGCCCTATGGCTACACCTTC. Translated: CATSRETGPYGYTF.

This chain links TRBV7-8 with TRBJ1-1, with D possibly TRBD1 on 5 matching bases. The CDR3 covers 13 residues. The germline gives CDR1 SGHVS, CDR2 FQNEAQ. V was trimmed by 6 bases and J by 4 bases, leaving 12 bases between them. Here the CDR3 reads CASSSGFGTEAFF. In DNA form, the CDR3 reads TGTGCCAGCAGTTCAGGGTTTGGCACTGAAGCTTTCTTT.

In this sample, this clone turned up a few times. V gene TRBV29-1 combines with J gene TRBJ1-1, with D unclear. Trimming took 7 bases from V and 1 from J, leaving 4 bases between them. Germline V gene lookup returns CDR1 SQVTM and CDR2 ANQGSEA. The CDR3 has 10 residues. The chain's CDR3 is CSGRNTEAFF. The CDR3 DNA sequence: TGCAGCGGCAGGAACACTGAAGCTTTCTTT.

The chain links TRBV19 to TRBJ1-2; D is uncertain. This CDR3 has 11 residues. The germline V gene encodes CDR1 LNHDA and CDR2 SQIVND (reference sequence). The germline V and J ends were trimmed by 3 bases and 8 bases, with 7 bases remaining between them. CDR3 nucleotide sequence: TGTGCCAGTAGTATCTTCGGGGGCTACACCTTC. Its translation is CASSIFGGYTF.

V is TRBV5-5 and J is TRBJ2-7; D perhaps matches TRBD2 (6 bases). V was shortened by 3 bases and J by 4 bases, with 14 bases between the two germline ends. The CDR3 loop spans 14 amino acids. CDR1 and CDR2 from the germline V gene are SGHKS and YYEKEE (reference sequence). CDR3 nucleotides: TGTGCCAGCAGCTACCCCGCGGGATCGTACGAGCAGTACTTC. Translation gives CASSYPAGSYEQYF.

V gene TRBV4-2 combines with J gene TRBJ2-7, with D uncertain. Between the trimmed V and J ends, which lost 2 bases and 2 bases, there was a span of 10 bases. This CDR3 comprises 14 residues. CDR1 and CDR2 (germline): LGHNA, YNFKEQ. The CDR3: CASSQSLSAYEQYF. The CDR3 DNA sequence: TGTGCCAGCAGCCAATCCTTAAGCGCCTACGAGCAGTACTTC.

The V gene is TRBV2, the J gene TRBJ2-7; 9 bases are shared with TRBD2. V was clipped by 0 bases and J by 6 bases; unmatched bases: 9. The CDR3 spans 16 residues. CDR1 is SNHLY, CDR2 FYNNEI, per germline. The CDR3 sequence: CASSEAAIAGDGEQYF. CDR3 in DNA: TGTGCCAGCAGTGAAGCGGCAATAGCGGGAGACGGCGAGCAGTACTTC.

The genes are TRBV9 and TRBJ2-5; TRBD2 matches at 9 bases. The trim removed 3 bases at V and 5 bases at J, leaving 8 bases unmatched. The CDR3 has 15 residues. The germline CDR1 and CDR2 sequences are SGDLS and YYNGEE. CDR3 sequence: CASSDAGGPGETQYF. Here the CDR3 DNA reads TGTGCCAGCAGCGACGCGGGGGGGCCGGGGGAGACCCAGTACTTC.

The rearrangement uses TRBV6-5 and TRBJ2-1; 7 bases fit TRBD2. The CDR3 contains 13 residues. The germline V gene encodes CDR1 MNHEY and CDR2 SVGAGI. Losses at the gene ends were 6 bases for V and 7 bases for J; bases not matched to a gene: 6. As DNA, the CDR3 is TGTGCCAGCAGGGCGGGGGACGGGAATGAGCAGTTCTTC. Protein: CASRAGDGNEQFF.

The rearrangement links TRBV4-1 to TRBJ2-1, with 10 nucleotides matching TRBD2. Germline assignment: CDR1 MGHRA and CDR2 YSYEKL. Trimming at V came to 2 bases and at J to 7 bases, leaving 5 bases not matched to a gene. This CDR3 comprises 15 residues. CDR3 DNA: TGCGCCAGCAGCCAACTAGCGGGAGTAGCGAATGAGCAGTTCTTC. Its protein is CASSQLAGVANEQFF.